This TCR beta chain was found in a study of T cell changes during pregnancy in multiple sclerosis. Method: immunoSEQ multiplex PCR; TCRdb's copy keeps in-frame clones and lacks some. The data contain approximately 130,000 clones, 96% of them singletons. The junction had 2 bases not matched to a gene; V was cut back by 0 bases and J by 6 bases. Germline assignment: CDR1 SGHRS and CDR2 YFSETQ. CDR3 length: 15 amino acids. The chain couples TRBV5-1 to TRBJ2-7, with 14 nucleotides matching TRBD2. Material: peripheral blood, obtained after pregnancy. The sequence was obtained from a female donor with multiple sclerosis, enrolled in a pregnancy study. CDR3 residues: CASSLDGLAGGEQYF. The CDR3 DNA follows: TGCGCCAGCAGCTTGGATGGACTAGCGGGAGGCGAGCAGTACTTC.